Listed here are 23 T cell receptor beta chains from one sample, sequenced in a study of cytomegalovirus exposure and HLA in healthy donors. The PCR contained 60 Vbeta and 13 Jbeta primers. Generated by immunoSEQ multiplex PCR, the TCRdb table keeps only in-frame clones and is missing some. The sample holds around 270,000 clones, under 90% seen once. Input material: PBMCs. The receptor set was obtained from a girl aged 2-10 years in good health and CMV-seronegative.

This chain connects TRBV19 to TRBJ2-6, with 8 positions matching TRBD2. Trimming cost V 7 bases and J 13 bases; bases outside gene matches: 3. The CDR3 consists of 11 residues. Germline assignment: CDR1 LNHDA and CDR2 SQIVND (reference sequence). The CDR3 loop is CASTPGGVLTF. CDR3 coding DNA: TGTGCCAGTACCCCGGGGGGGGTCCTGACTTTC.

The chain joins TRBV12-5 to TRBJ2-7; maybe TRBD2 (6 bases). CDR1 LGHNT and CDR2 FRNRAP come from the germline V gene. There are 15 residues in the CDR3. The V and J ends lost 2 bases and 12 bases respectively, with 23 bases between them. As DNA, the CDR3 is TGTGCTAGTGGTTTGCCATCTCTTGGGGGAGGTTGGAGGTACTTC. This codes for CASGLPSLGGGWRYF.

The rearrangement joins TRBV25-1 to TRBJ1-5, with D maybe TRBD1 (6 bases). V was trimmed by 1 base and J by 1 base, leaving 8 bases between them. Germline loops: CDR1 MGHDK, CDR2 SYGVNS. This CDR3 spans 15 amino acids. This CDR3 is CASSESDSSNQPQHF. As DNA, the CDR3 is TGTGCCAGCAGTGAATCGGACAGCAGCAATCAGCCCCAGCATTTT. The whole variable domain, remainder taken from reference TRBV25-1 and TRBJ1-5, is EADIYQTPRYLVIGTGKKITLECSQTMGHDKMYWYQQDPGMELHLIHYSYGVNSTEKGDLSSESTVSRIRTEHFPLTLESARPSHTSQYLCASSESDSSNQPQHFGDGTRLSIL.

A single count supports this clone. The V call is TRBV6-5, the J call TRBJ2-3; D not certain. This CDR3 has 14 amino acids. Germline loops: CDR1 MNHEY, CDR2 SVGAGI. V lost 2 bases to trimming and J lost 2 bases, with 8 bases between them. CDR3 coding DNA: TGTGCCAGCAGTTACCGGCGGCCCACAGATACGCAGTATTTT. This encodes CASSYRRPTDTQYF.

The V and J genes are TRBV7-9 and TRBJ2-3; D perhaps matches TRBD2 (5 bases). The V end lost 5 bases, the J end lost 2 bases, and 17 bases lay between the germline ends. The CDR3 length is 16 residues. Per germline, CDR1 SEHNR and CDR2 FQNEAQ (reference sequence). The CDR3 protein is CASSRKRAGNTDTQYF. The DNA of the CDR3 is TGTGCCAGCAGCCGTAAACGTGCGGGCAACACAGATACGCAGTATTTT.

The CDR3 sequence: CASSSRDSDTDTQYF. The CDR3 nucleotides are TGTGCCAGCAGCTCCCGGGACAGCGACACAGATACGCAGTATTTT. This sequence joins TRBV7-6 and TRBJ2-3; TRBD1 aligns across 7 bases. The CDR3 contains 15 residues. Germline assignment: CDR1 SGHVS and CDR2 FNYEAQ. With V trimmed by 4 bases and J by 2 bases, 6 bases remained unmatched.

V gene TRBV27 combines with J gene TRBJ2-1; TRBD2 matches at 7 bases. With 8 bases clipped from V and 7 bases from J, the junction kept 17 bases outside the gene matches. Germline assignment: CDR1 MNHEY and CDR2 SMNVEV (reference sequence). The CDR3 extends over 16 amino acids. The CDR3 here is CASHRPAAGRGNEQFF. CDR3 in DNA: TGTGCCAGCCACCGACCGGCAGCGGGGCGGGGGAATGAGCAGTTCTTC.

This clone was detected once. The rearrangement links TRBV4-2 to TRBJ1-5; 8 bases align to TRBD1. V dropped 0 bases and J dropped 4; count of bases not matched to a gene: 2. This CDR3 has 15 amino acids. From germline, CDR1 is LGHNA and CDR2 YNFKEQ. The CDR3 nucleotides read TGTGCCAGCAGCCAAGAAAGGACAGGGAATCAGCCCCAGCATTTT. This translates into CASSQERTGNQPQHF.

The rearrangement links TRBV29-1 to TRBJ2-1, with TRBD2 as a possible D gene (6 bases). Trimming removed 0 bases from V and 12 bases from J, with 15 bases in between. The germline gives CDR1 SQVTM, CDR2 ANQGSEA. The CDR3 runs 13 residues. CDR3 nucleotides: TGCAGCGTTGAAGATCGGGTCCTAGCGTCGCAGTTCTTC. Translation: CSVEDRVLASQFF.

This clone was recorded a few times. The chain recombines TRBV2 with TRBJ1-1, with D perhaps matching TRBD1 (5 bases). Germline values: CDR1 SNHLY, CDR2 FYNNEI. The CDR3 contains 15 residues. The germline V and J ends were trimmed by 6 bases and 5 bases, with 19 bases remaining between them. CDR3 protein: CASRALGGVATEAFF. CDR3 bases: TGTGCCAGCAGGGCCCTCGGGGGGGTGGCGACTGAAGCTTTCTTT.

This clone was detected a few times. The chain couples TRBV2 to TRBJ1-2; the D is unclear. V dropped 5 bases and J dropped 2 bases, with 9 bases sitting between them. The germline gives CDR1 SNHLY, CDR2 FYNNEI. The CDR3 is 13 residues long. CDR3 in amino acids: CASSPGGNYGYTF. The CDR3, as DNA: TGTGCCAGCAGTCCGGGTGGGAACTATGGCTACACCTTC.

This clone was detected a few times. The genes are TRBV7-2 and TRBJ2-7; the match to TRBD1 covers 8 bases. The V gene end was trimmed by 2 bases and the J gene end by 5 bases; junction bases not matched to a gene: 2. Germline lookup yields CDR1 SGHTA and CDR2 FQGNSA. The CDR3 is 13 amino acids. The CDR3 spells CASSLTQGDEQYF. The CDR3 DNA reads as TGTGCCAGCAGCTTAACACAGGGGGACGAGCAGTACTTC. Together with reference TRBV7-2 and TRBJ2-7, the CDR3 gives the full variable domain: GAGVSQSPSNKVTEKGKDVELRCDPISGHTALYWYRQSLGQGLEFLIYFQGNSAPDKSGLPSDRFSAERTGGSVSTLTIQRTQQEDSAVYLCASSLTQGDEQYFGPGTRLTVT.

The chain joins TRBV6-5 to TRBJ1-1, with D unclear. CDR1 MNHEY and CDR2 SVGAGI come from the germline V gene. Trimming removed 0 bases from V and 1 base from J, with 12 bases in between. The CDR3 runs to 16 residues. CDR3 amino acids: CASSYSYQRSNTEAFF. In DNA form, the CDR3 reads TGTGCCAGCAGTTACTCTTACCAACGGTCGAACACTGAAGCTTTCTTT.

The chain is built from TRBV7-9 and TRBJ1-2; 8 bases agree with TRBD1. Germline CDR1 and CDR2: SEHNR and FQNEAQ (reference sequence). The CDR3 loop spans 16 amino acids. After removal of 5 bases from V and 2 bases from J, the junction contained 10 bases not matched to a gene. Written as DNA, the CDR3 is TGTGCCAGCAGCACCTCTCGGACAGGGTGGAACTATGGCTACACCTTC. This gives the protein CASSTSRTGWNYGYTF.

The gene calls are TRBV7-9 and TRBJ1-4; 11 bases agree with TRBD1. Looked up from germline, CDR1 is SEHNR and CDR2 is FQNEAQ (reference sequence). The CDR3 extends over 15 amino acids. V shed 5 bases, J shed 2 bases, and the junction held 1 base outside the gene matches. In nucleotides, the CDR3 is TGTGCCAGCAGCCGGACAGGGGGCACTAATGAAAAACTGTTTTTT. Protein product: CASSRTGGTNEKLFF.

This clone was recorded only once. This chain connects TRBV11-1 to TRBJ1-5, with D hard to call. The V and J ends lost 0 bases and 6 bases respectively, with 6 bases between them. This CDR3 has 13 residues. In germline, CDR1 is SGHAT, CDR2 FQDESV (reference sequence). This CDR3 reads CASSLAVGQPQHF. The DNA for the CDR3 is TGTGCCAGCAGCTTAGCTGTCGGTCAGCCCCAGCATTTT.

This clone was observed once. This CDR3 is CASSPRQGEAGNTIYF. As DNA, the CDR3 is TGTGCCAGTAGTCCACGACAGGGTGAGGCTGGAAACACCATATATTTT. The chain employs TRBV19 and TRBJ1-3; TRBD1 aligns across 7 bases. The CDR3 runs to 16 residues. V gave up 5 bases and J gave up 2 bases; unmatched junction bases: 9. Germline-derived CDR1 and CDR2 are LNHDA and SQIVND (reference sequence).

J is TRBJ2-7 and V is TRBV28, with 9 nucleotides matching TRBD2. CDR1 is MDHEN, CDR2 SYDVKM, per germline. Trimming at V came to 5 bases and at J to 5 bases, leaving 10 bases not matched to a gene. CDR3 length: 15 amino acids. For the CDR3, the DNA is TGTGCCAGCAGTCCCCCGGGACTAGCTTCCCACGAGCAGTACTTC. Its translation is CASSPPGLASHEQYF. Combining the CDR3 with reference TRBV28 and TRBJ2-7 gives the whole variable domain DVKVTQSSRYLVKRTGEKVFLECVQDMDHENMFWYRQDPGLGLRLIYFSYDVKMKEKGDIPEGYSVSREKKERFSLILESASTNQTSMYLCASSPPGLASHEQYFGPGTRLTVT.

This sequence joins TRBV6-1 and TRBJ2-5; 7 nucleotides align to TRBD2. V shed 6 bases and J 1 base; nucleotides not matched to a gene: 5. Per the germline V gene, CDR1 is MNHNS and CDR2 is SASEGT. This CDR3 has 14 residues. CDR3 sequence: CASSPLAVQETQYF. CDR3 sequence (DNA): TGTGCCAGCAGCCCCCTAGCGGTCCAAGAGACCCAGTACTTC.

The chain uses TRBV6-6 and TRBJ2-7; 7 bases are shared with TRBD1. The junction had 6 bases not matched to a gene; V was cut back by 0 bases and J by 4 bases. CDR3 size: 15 residues. Germline V lookup: CDR1 MNHNY, CDR2 SVGAGI (reference sequence). In DNA form, the CDR3 reads TGTGCCAGCAGTTACTCAGGGGGCGCCGGTTACGAGCAGTACTTC. Translation: CASSYSGGAGYEQYF.

The chain is built from TRBV28 and TRBJ2-4; D perhaps matches TRBD1 (5 bases). CDR1 MDHEN and CDR2 SYDVKM come from the germline V gene. The CDR3 has 15 amino acids. V lost 3 bases and J 0 bases, leaving 9 bases between the germline ends. CDR3 protein: CASSLTDLAKNIQYF. CDR3 sequence (DNA): TGTGCCAGCAGTTTGACAGATCTAGCCAAAAACATTCAGTACTTC.

The gene calls are TRBV6-1 and TRBJ1-1; possible D gene TRBD1, 5 bases. This CDR3 region has 13 residues. V was shortened by 6 bases and J by 1 base, with 9 bases between the two germline ends. Per the germline V gene, CDR1 is MNHNS and CDR2 is SASEGT. In nucleotides, the CDR3 is TGTGCCAGCAGGAAGACAGCGAACACTGAAGCTTTCTTT. Amino acid sequence: CASRKTANTEAFF.

This CDR3 reads CAWGLGLLSSYEQYF. The CDR3 DNA reads TGTGCCTGGGGGCTCGGACTTTTGAGCTCCTACGAGCAGTACTTC. The chain has TRBV30 and TRBJ2-7; the D gene is possibly TRBD2 (5 bases). The CDR3 is made up of 15 amino acids. V lost 5 bases and J lost 0, with 17 bases in between. CDR1 and CDR2 from the germline V gene are GTSNPN and SVGIG (reference sequence).